Below are 26 T cell receptor beta chains sequenced from a single sample in a study of long-term antiretroviral therapy in people with HIV. Sequencing used immunoSEQ v3.0 at survey level. Assay used: immunoSEQ multiplex PCR; TCRdb lists only in-frame clones, some missing. The table lists roughly 30,000 clones, 93% of them singletons. The sample in question was unsorted PBMCs, obtained approximately 6.3 years after starting antiretroviral therapy. Every receptor here comes from a woman in her thirties or forties with HIV.

The genes are TRBV7-8 and TRBJ1-2; TRBD1 is a possible D gene (5 bases). From germline, CDR1 is SGHVS and CDR2 FQNEAQ. Trimming left V 0 bases short and J 3 bases short, with 14 bases between. The CDR3 contains 16 residues. CDR3 bases: TGTGCCAGCAGCTTAGCGTTTAGGGGTTCGGACTATGGCTACACCTTC. Its protein product is CASSLAFRGSDYGYTF.

V is TRBV30 and J is TRBJ2-1, with D tentatively TRBD2 (5 bases). CDR1 is GTSNPN and CDR2 is SVGIG in the germline V gene (reference sequence). V was clipped by 6 bases and J by 3 bases, with 9 bases between them. The CDR3 covers 12 residues. Here the CDR3 DNA reads TGTGCCTGCGGGGAGAACTACAATGAGCAGTTCTTC. This encodes CACGENYNEQFF.

The chain couples TRBV7-9 to TRBJ2-5, with unresolved D. This CDR3 is 15 amino acids long. The germline V gene has CDR1 SEHNR and CDR2 FQNEAQ (reference sequence). The V and J ends lost 4 bases and 1 base respectively, with 13 bases between them. The CDR3 DNA is TGTGCCAGCAGCTCTCTCCTAGGCTCCCAAGAGACCCAGTACTTC. This gives the protein CASSSLLGSQETQYF.

This chain links TRBV19 with TRBJ1-5; D remains ambiguous. Trimming took off 3 bases at V and 6 bases at J, with 12 bases between the two ends. Germline assignment: CDR1 LNHDA and CDR2 SQIVND (reference sequence). CDR3 length: 14 residues. CDR3 region: CASSMSGEGQPQHF. CDR3 in DNA: TGTGCCAGTAGTATGAGCGGGGAGGGTCAGCCCCAGCATTTT.

The chain has TRBV4-3 and TRBJ1-1, with 8 bases identical to TRBD1. Germline trimming cut 2 bases from V and 5 bases from J; bases unmatched to any gene: 4. The length of the CDR3 is 14 residues. Germline V gives CDR1 LGHNA, CDR2 YSLEER. CDR3 sequence: CASSQTNRGTEAFF. CDR3 nucleotide sequence: TGCGCCAGCAGCCAAACAAACAGGGGGACTGAAGCTTTCTTT.

V usage is TRBV15 and J usage is TRBJ1-3; D gene uncertain. CDR3 length: 16 residues. Between the trimmed V and J ends, which lost 2 bases and 0 bases, there was a span of 11 bases. Germline lookup yields CDR1 LNHNV and CDR2 YYDKDF (reference sequence). CDR3 protein: CATSRPQDGSGNTIYF. The CDR3 region has the DNA TGTGCCACCAGCAGACCTCAGGACGGCTCTGGAAACACCATATATTTT. The whole variable domain, filled in from reference TRBV15 and TRBJ1-3, reads DAMVIQNPRYQVTQFGKPVTLSCSQTLNHNVMYWYQQKSSQAPKLLFHYYDKDFNNEADTPDNFQSRRPNTSFCFLDIRSPGLGDTAMYLCATSRPQDGSGNTIYFGEGSWLTVV.

This chain connects TRBV7-2 to TRBJ2-5; 7 positions agree with TRBD1. CDR1 and CDR2 from the germline V gene are SGHTA and FQGNSA. V gave up 5 bases and J gave up 4 bases; unmatched junction bases: 10. CDR3 size: 15 residues. The CDR3 region is CASSNRQGLGETQYF. The CDR3 DNA sequence: TGTGCCAGCAGCAATCGACAGGGTTTGGGAGAGACCCAGTACTTC.

This clone came up a few times. The CDR3 loop reads CASSVASSTNYGYTF. The CDR3 DNA reads as TGTGCCAGCAGCGTAGCGTCCAGTACTAACTATGGCTACACCTTC. This chain joins TRBV9 and TRBJ1-2; D not certain. The CDR3 contains 15 residues. CDR1 is SGDLS, CDR2 YYNGEE, per germline. V gave up 0 bases and J gave up 0 bases, with 9 bases separating them. The full variable domain, in which reference TRBV9 and TRBJ1-2 provide the parts outside the CDR3, is DSGVTQTPKHLITATGQRVTLRCSPRSGDLSVYWYQQSLDQGLQFLIQYYNGEERAKGNILERFSAQQFPDLHSELNLSSLELGDSALYFCASSVASSTNYGYTFGSGTRLTVV.

The CDR3 protein is CASSPPVGQTYGYTF. CDR3 DNA: TGTGCCAGCTCACCACCGGTGGGACAGACCTATGGCTACACCTTC. The chain is built from TRBV18 and TRBJ1-2, with 7 bases that match TRBD1. Germline CDR1 and CDR2: KGHSH and LQKENI. V was pared by 0 bases and J by 4 bases, with 5 bases of the junction left unmatched. The CDR3 runs to 15 residues.

V and J are TRBV2 and TRBJ2-1; D may match TRBD1 or TRBD2 (5 bases each). The CDR3 runs to 15 residues. The ends were cut back, 5 bases at V and 5 bases at J, with 16 bases in the middle. In germline, CDR1 is SNHLY, CDR2 FYNNEI. The CDR3 DNA is TGTGCCAGCAGTCCCGGGACCAACCGGGACAATGAGCAGTTCTTC. This translates into CASSPGTNRDNEQFF. The variable domain in full, completed from reference TRBV2 and TRBJ2-1, reads EPEVTQTPSHQVTQMGQEVILRCVPISNHLYFYWYRQILGQKVEFLVSFYNNEISEKSEIFDDQFSVERPDGSNFTLKIRSTKLEDSAMYFCASSPGTNRDNEQFFGPGTRLTVL.

The V and J genes are TRBV27 and TRBJ1-6; D might be TRBD1 (6 bases). Trimming took 4 bases from V and 7 from J, leaving 17 bases between them. CDR1 and CDR2 from the germline V gene are MNHEY and SMNVEV (reference sequence). The CDR3 contains 16 residues. This CDR3 reads CASSSRQVFRNSPLHF. The CDR3 DNA follows: TGTGCCAGCAGTTCTCGACAGGTGTTCAGGAATTCACCCCTCCACTTT.

The chain joins TRBV7-3 to TRBJ1-2, with a tentative D call TRBD1 (6 bases). Trimming left V 2 bases short and J 6 bases short, with 19 bases between. The V gene's germline CDR1 is SGHTA and CDR2 FQGTGA. CDR3 length: 16 amino acids. As DNA, the CDR3 is TGTGCCAGCAGCTTACAGGGAGCAGGGGCGCCTGATGGCTACACCTTC. Translation: CASSLQGAGAPDGYTF.

This chain links TRBV19 with TRBJ1-1; perhaps TRBD1 as D (6 bases). CDR3 length equals 11 residues. Trimming stripped 5 bases from V and 5 bases from J, with 6 bases between. Germline V gene data show CDR1 as LNHDA and CDR2 as SQIVND (reference sequence). The CDR3 region has the DNA TGTGCCAGTAGTGGGACAACTGAAGCTTTCTTT. It translates to CASSGTTEAFF.

The chain recombines TRBV7-9 with TRBJ1-4; possible D gene TRBD1, 6 bases. The CDR3 has 13 residues. CDR1 SEHNR and CDR2 FQNEAQ come from the germline V gene (reference sequence). V lost 5 bases and J lost 8, with 12 bases in between. In DNA, the CDR3 is TGTGCCAGCAGCGGGGGGGCTGGAGAAAAACTGTTTTTT. Translated, it gives CASSGGAGEKLFF.

The chain couples TRBV5-5 to TRBJ1-5; D ambiguous. Deletions cut 4 bases from V and 4 bases from J, with 6 bases between. The CDR3 covers 12 residues. Germline CDR1 and CDR2: SGHKS and YYEKEE (reference sequence). The chain's CDR3 is CASSRGNQPQHF. CDR3 coding DNA: TGTGCCAGCAGCAGAGGGAATCAGCCCCAGCATTTT.

The J gene is TRBJ2-1, the V gene TRBV7-8; 13 bases map to TRBD2. Germline V lookup: CDR1 SGHVS, CDR2 FQNEAQ. V was pared by 4 bases and J by 3 bases, with 3 bases of the junction left unmatched. This CDR3 is built from 16 residues. Here the CDR3 reads CASSSLAGGDYNEQFF. CDR3 DNA sequence: TGTGCCAGCAGCTCACTAGCGGGGGGGGACTACAATGAGCAGTTCTTC.

This clone has just one count. The V gene is TRBV5-6, the J gene TRBJ2-1, with D tentatively TRBD2 (6 bases). The V end lost 3 bases, the J end lost 8 bases, and 12 bases lay between the germline ends. This CDR3 comprises 13 residues. CDR1 is SGHDT and CDR2 is YYEEEE in the germline V gene. CDR3 amino acids: CASSSGAGHEQFF. Written as DNA, the CDR3 is TGTGCCAGCAGCTCAGGAGCGGGCCATGAGCAGTTCTTC.

The gene calls are TRBV7-9 and TRBJ2-2; possible D gene TRBD2, 7 bases. Per the germline V gene, CDR1 is SEHNR and CDR2 is FQNEAQ (reference sequence). The CDR3 has 16 amino acids. Trimming took 5 bases from V and 2 from J, leaving 15 bases between them. The CDR3 protein is CASSRRGGLNTGELFF. In DNA form, the CDR3 reads TGTGCCAGCAGCCGCCGCGGGGGCCTAAACACCGGGGAGCTGTTTTTT.

The chain is built from TRBV7-9 and TRBJ1-4; 7 positions match TRBD1. The V segment lost 2 bases and the J segment 7 bases; nucleotides outside the gene matches: 7. The CDR3 runs 15 residues. Looked up from germline, CDR1 is SEHNR and CDR2 is FQNEAQ (reference sequence). The CDR3 sequence: CASSLIRGQTEKLFF. For the CDR3, the DNA is TGTGCCAGCAGCTTAATTAGGGGGCAGACTGAAAAACTGTTTTTT.

V and J are TRBV13 and TRBJ2-1; TRBD1 matches at 9 bases. This CDR3 is 16 amino acids long. J lost 1 base, V lost 2 bases, and 3 bases had no gene match. Germline V gives CDR1 PRHDT, CDR2 FYEKMQ (reference sequence). CDR3 amino acids: CASSLRGTGSYNEQFF. As DNA, the CDR3 is TGTGCCAGCAGCTTACGCGGGACAGGGTCCTACAATGAGCAGTTCTTC.

The J gene is TRBJ1-2, the V gene TRBV19; the D gene is possibly TRBD1 (6 bases). The CDR3 contains 15 residues. Germline loops: CDR1 LNHDA, CDR2 SQIVND (reference sequence). Trimming left V 4 bases short and J 0 bases short, with 12 bases between. The DNA of the CDR3 is TGTGCCAGTAGTAGAGACAGGAATGCTAACTATGGCTACACCTTC. Translation gives CASSRDRNANYGYTF.

V gene TRBV7-8 combines with J gene TRBJ1-5; D is undetermined. The CDR3 runs 15 residues. Germline V gene data show CDR1 as SGHVS and CDR2 as FQNEAQ. Deletions cut 0 bases from V and 6 bases from J, with 12 bases between. The CDR3: CASSLAGSWSQPQHF. The CDR3 DNA reads TGTGCCAGCAGCTTAGCAGGGTCATGGAGTCAGCCCCAGCATTTT.

The chain couples TRBV18 to TRBJ1-1; D unresolved. CDR3 size: 14 residues. V was shortened by 2 bases and J by 1 base, with 8 bases between the two germline ends. CDR1 is KGHSH, CDR2 LQKENI, per germline. CDR3 loop: CASSPEHQNTEAFF. The CDR3 DNA sequence: TGTGCCAGCTCACCAGAACACCAGAACACTGAAGCTTTCTTT. Full variable domain (remainder filled in from reference TRBV18 and TRBJ1-1): NAGVMQNPRHLVRRRGQEARLRCSPMKGHSHVYWYRQLPEEGLKFMVYLQKENIIDESGMPKERFSAEFPKEGPSILRIQQVVRGDSAAYFCASSPEHQNTEAFFGQGTRLTVV.

The chain combines TRBV27 with TRBJ2-5; possible D gene TRBD2, 5 bases. Trimming stripped 5 bases from V and 4 bases from J, with 14 bases between. The CDR3 has 14 residues. The germline V gene encodes CDR1 MNHEY and CDR2 SMNVEV (reference sequence). This CDR3 reads CASSRVSVGETQYF. The CDR3 DNA follows: TGTGCCAGCAGTCGGGTTAGCGTTGGAGAGACCCAGTACTTC.

This sequence joins TRBV4-2 and TRBJ1-5; possible D gene TRBD1, 5 bases. Deletions cut 1 base from V and 0 bases from J, with 13 bases between. CDR1 and CDR2 from the germline V gene are LGHNA and YNFKEQ. The CDR3 is made up of 17 amino acids. The CDR3 bases are TGTGCCAGCAGCCAAGGCAGGGACGGGTTTAGCAATCAGCCCCAGCATTTT. This codes for CASSQGRDGFSNQPQHF.

The rearrangement uses TRBV11-2 and TRBJ2-2; D is unresolved. CDR1 is SGHAT and CDR2 is FQNNGV in the germline V gene. The CDR3 runs 12 residues. With 5 bases removed from V and 9 bases from J, the gap between germline ends came to 10 bases. For the CDR3, the DNA is TGTGCCAGCAGCCGAGTAAGGTGGGAGCTGTTTTTT. Its translation: CASSRVRWELFF.